Included here is one TCR beta chain sequence, with context. This record comes from a study of blood T cell repertoires in COVID-19. The method was immunoSEQ multiplex PCR; TCRdb's version includes in-frame clones alone and lacks a portion of them. The profile shows approximately 78,000 clones, roughly 83% of them singletons. This CDR3 has 15 residues. Germline CDR1 is SGHRS and CDR2 is YFSETQ. Trimming shortened V by 3 bases and J by 1 base, and 13 bases separated the two germline ends. The receptor's source is a woman older than 75 with acute or convalescent COVID-19. This chain uses TRBV5-1 with TRBJ1-1; maybe TRBD1 (6 bases). Sequencing was carried out using peripheral blood. In DNA form, the CDR3 reads TGCGCCAGCAGCTCCCAGGGAGGGGGGAACACTGAAGCTTTCTTT. Translated, it gives CASSSQGGGNTEAFF. The full variable domain, completed using reference TRBV5-1 and TRBJ1-1, is KAGVTQTPRYLIKTRGQQVTLSCSPISGHRSVSWYQQTPGQGLQFLFEYFSETQRNKGNFPGRFSGRQFSNSRSEMNVSTLELGDSALYLCASSSQGGGNTEAFFGQGTRLTVV.